These T cell receptor beta chains were read from a single sample in a study of T cells after yellow fever vaccination. From the 5' RACE reads, TCRdb called clonotypes with MiXCR, one entry per CDR3 protein. This repertoire shows about 200,000 distinct CDR3 sequences, less than 3.5% found once; its top ten account for around 3%. The sample here was CD4+ T cells sorted from PBMCs, taken 10 days after the yellow fever booster vaccination. The receptors come from a man between 18 and 29 years old who received the YFV17D yellow fever vaccine. CDR3s include the opening cysteine and the closing phenylalanine or tryptophan. Each record gives: J gene, V gene, CDR3 length, clone size, D gene, CDR3 protein, CDR3 DNA. A D gene is named only where the DNA matches it firmly. Some rows have no size entry. The others give once, few or many, or a class for an expanded clone.

J: TRBJ1-1; V: TRBV4-1; length: 14; size: few; D: -; CDR3: CASCRGLLNTEAFF; DNA: TGCGCCAGCTGTCGCGGACTGTTGAACACTGAAGCTTTCTTT
J: TRBJ2-3; V: TRBV12-3/TRBV12-4; length: 11; size: many; D: -; CDR3: CASSLADTQYF; DNA: TGTGCCAGCAGTTTAGCAGATACGCAGTATTTT
J: TRBJ2-4; V: TRBV4-3; length: 14; size: many; D: -; CDR3: CASSQEGQDGIQYF; DNA: TGCGCCAGCAGCCAAGAAGGACAAGACGGCATTCAGTACTTC
J: TRBJ2-1; V: TRBV5-1; length: 15; size: many; D: TRBD2; CDR3: CASSLDSSGYNEQFF; DNA: TGCGCCAGCAGCTTGGATTCTAGCGGGTACAATGAGCAGTTCTTC
J: TRBJ1-2; V: TRBV9; length: 16; size: many; D: TRBD1; CDR3: CASSDGQGAKLHGYTF; DNA: TGTGCCAGCAGCGATGGACAGGGGGCAAAACTGCATGGCTACACCTTC
J: TRBJ2-4; V: TRBV7-9; length: 13; size: many; D: -; CDR3: CASSLALWGIQYF; DNA: TGTGCCAGCAGCTTAGCTCTCTGGGGCATTCAGTACTTC
J: TRBJ2-5; V: TRBV6-5; length: 13; size: -; D: -; CDR3: CASRDTSPQTQYF; DNA: TGTGCCAGCCGGGACACCTCACCCCAGACCCAGTACTTC
J: TRBJ2-2; V: TRBV5-7; length: 14; size: many; D: -; CDR3: CASSFGHDTGELFF; DNA: TGTGCCAGCAGCTTCGGACACGACACCGGGGAGCTGTTTTTT
J: TRBJ1-2; V: TRBV19; length: 15; size: -; D: TRBD1; CDR3: CASSHRGQGDYGYTF; DNA: TGTGCCAGTAGTCATCGAGGACAGGGTGACTATGGCTACACCTTC
J: TRBJ2-1; V: TRBV9; length: 14; size: many; D: -; CDR3: CASSGWEGVVEQFF; DNA: TGTGCCAGCAGCGGATGGGAAGGGGTGGTTGAGCAGTTCTTC
J: TRBJ1-2; V: TRBV5-8; length: 15; size: few; D: TRBD1; CDR3: CASSLVVQGGYGYTF; DNA: TGTGCCAGCAGCTTGGTGGTGCAGGGGGGCTATGGCTACACCTTC
J: TRBJ1-5; V: TRBV4-2; length: 14; size: -; D: -; CDR3: CASSQDSGIQPQHF; DNA: TGTGCCAGCAGCCAAGACTCCGGGATACAGCCCCAGCATTTT
J: TRBJ2-1; V: TRBV27; length: 15; size: -; D: TRBD1; CDR3: CASSLRGTGLHEQFF; DNA: TGTGCCAGCAGTTTAAGGGGGACAGGGTTACATGAGCAGTTCTTC
J: TRBJ2-7; V: TRBV4-3; length: 13; size: many; D: -; CDR3: CASSQRGGNEQYF; DNA: TGCGCCAGCAGCCAACGGGGAGGCAACGAGCAGTACTTC
J: TRBJ1-1; V: TRBV5-4; length: 15; size: few; D: TRBD1; CDR3: CASSSKVTGDTEAFF; DNA: TGTGCCAGCAGCTCGAAAGTAACAGGGGACACTGAAGCTTTCTTT
J: TRBJ2-3; V: TRBV19; length: 16; size: few; D: -; CDR3: CASSIQPNRGGRTQYF; DNA: TGTGCCAGTAGTATACAACCAAACAGGGGAGGTAGGACGCAGTATTTT
J: TRBJ1-2; V: TRBV6-5; length: 15; size: few; D: TRBD1; CDR3: CASRPGQAGYYGYTF; DNA: TGTGCCAGCAGACCTGGACAGGCGGGCTACTATGGCTACACCTTC
J: TRBJ1-5; V: TRBV3-1; length: 13; size: -; D: -; CDR3: CASSQVVNQPQHF; DNA: TGTGCCAGCAGCCAGGTGGTTAATCAGCCCCAGCATTTT